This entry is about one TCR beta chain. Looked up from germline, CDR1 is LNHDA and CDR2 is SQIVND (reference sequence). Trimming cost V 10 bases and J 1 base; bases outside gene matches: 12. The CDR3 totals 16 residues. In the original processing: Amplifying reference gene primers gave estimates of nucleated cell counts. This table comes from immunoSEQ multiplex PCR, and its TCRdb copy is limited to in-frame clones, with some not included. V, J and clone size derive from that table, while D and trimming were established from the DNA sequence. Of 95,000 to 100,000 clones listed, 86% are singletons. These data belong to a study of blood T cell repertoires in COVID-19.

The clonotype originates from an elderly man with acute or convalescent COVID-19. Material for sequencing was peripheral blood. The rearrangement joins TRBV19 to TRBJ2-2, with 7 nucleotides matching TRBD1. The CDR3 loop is CATQTVGTVNTGELFF. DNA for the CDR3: TGTGCCACCCAGACTGTCGGGACAGTGAACACCGGGGAGCTGTTTTTT.